This T cell receptor beta chain was found in a study of blood T cell repertoires in COVID-19. Study information: COVID-19 samples, acute and convalescent, were from the United States, Italy and Spain. PBMCs, B-cell-depleted T cells, or T cells were the source of the cDNA or gDNA that made up the material.

The repertoire was sequenced with immunoSEQ multiplex PCR; TCRdb's copy has only in-frame clones and lacks some. The sample includes about 200,000 clones, about 79% of them seen just once. Trimming pared 11 bases from V and 0 bases from J, leaving 17 bases between. Per the germline V gene, CDR1 is MNHEY and CDR2 is SVGAGI. This CDR3 contains 14 residues. The sample was peripheral blood. The sequence derives from a human donor in a cohort sampled during active COVID-19. The J gene is TRBJ2-7, the V gene TRBV6-5; D not resolved. CDR3 DNA: TGTGCCTCCAAATTGGCACCCCGCTCCTACGAGCAGTACTTC. This encodes CASKLAPRSYEQYF.